This T cell receptor beta chain appears in the sequencing data of a study of CD8+ T cells in alopecia areata. In its sample, this clone was seen a few times. RNA was extracted and reverse transcribed into cDNA as the sequencing template. Sequenced by immunoSEQ multiplex PCR; TCRdb stores in-frame clones only, minus some. The table includes about 140,000 clones, roughly half detected once. The V gene lost 4 bases and the J gene lost 5 bases, with 17 bases spanning the gap. The CDR3 runs to 16 residues. Germline assignment: CDR1 MGHDK and CDR2 SYGVNS. The chain links TRBV25-1 to TRBJ2-2; D might be TRBD2 (6 bases). The sequences come from CD4+ T cells sorted from blood, collected at week 0. The receptor's source is a human donor with alopecia areata. The CDR3 bases are TGTGCCAGCAGTGTCGGAGGGCGTCAAGGGACCGGGGAGCTGTTTTTT. It is translated as CASSVGGRQGTGELFF. Full variable domain (outside the CDR3, taken from reference TRBV25-1 and TRBJ2-2): EADIYQTPRYLVIGTGKKITLECSQTMGHDKMYWYQQDPGMELHLIHYSYGVNSTEKGDLSSESTVSRIRTEHFPLTLESARPSHTSQYLCASSVGGRQGTGELFFGEGSRLTVL.